Given below is one TCR beta chain in context. Original analysis: Counts of nucleated cells, estimated from reference gene primer amplification, were obtained. Only in-frame clones appear in the TCRdb table, and some are missing; sequencing was by immunoSEQ multiplex PCR. V and J calls and clone size come straight from that table; D and trimming were deduced from the DNA. The sample contains about 250,000 clones, 85% to 90% of which appear only once. These data belong to a study of blood T cell repertoires in COVID-19. The clonotype originates from a man older than 75 with acute or convalescent COVID-19. Sample: peripheral blood.

The CDR3 loop is CASSVEAATNEKLFF. The CDR3 DNA reads as TGTGCCAGCAGCGTAGAGGCGGCAACTAATGAAAAACTGTTTTTT. The gene calls are TRBV9 and TRBJ1-4; the D is unclear. Deletions cut 0 bases from V and 0 bases from J, with 6 bases between. The CDR3 covers 15 residues. The V gene's germline CDR1 is SGDLS and CDR2 YYNGEE.